The 12 T cell receptor beta chains presented below share a single source sample, sequenced in a study of blood T cell repertoires in COVID-19. Generated by immunoSEQ multiplex PCR, the TCRdb table keeps only in-frame clones and is missing some. The sample has 250,000 to 400,000 clones; roughly 90% are singletons. Sequenced sample: peripheral blood. The receptor source for this set is a woman in her twenties or thirties with COVID-19, enrolled during active disease.

The chain carries TRBV14 and TRBJ1-1; TRBD1 aligns across 8 bases. The CDR3 consists of 16 residues. Germline loops: CDR1 SGHDN, CDR2 FVKESK. The V segment lost 5 bases and the J segment 2 bases; nucleotides outside the gene matches: 10. For the CDR3, the DNA is TGTGCCAGCAGCTTAAGACAGGGGACACCCAACACTGAAGCTTTCTTT. Translating it yields CASSLRQGTPNTEAFF.

This clone was picked up one time. The V and J genes are TRBV6-5 and TRBJ2-2; 8 bases are a match to TRBD2. This CDR3 has 14 residues. Looked up from germline, CDR1 is MNHEY and CDR2 is SVGAGI. The V segment lost 8 bases and the J segment 7 bases; nucleotides outside the gene matches: 9. The DNA of the CDR3 is TGTGCCAGCCTTAGCGGGATAAGAGGCGGGGAGCTGTTTTTT. It translates to CASLSGIRGGELFF.

The rearrangement joins TRBV7-3 to TRBJ2-3, with D maybe TRBD2 (6 bases). The ends were cut back, 3 bases at V and 0 bases at J, with 13 bases in the middle. This CDR3 spans 16 amino acids. Germline V gene lookup returns CDR1 SGHTA and CDR2 FQGTGA. In DNA form, the CDR3 reads TGTGCCAGCAGCTTCCGGAGGGCCTCTAGCACAGATACGCAGTATTTT. Translated: CASSFRRASSTDTQYF.

The chain combines TRBV5-4 with TRBJ2-7, with 9 bases identical to TRBD1. Losses at the gene ends were 2 bases for V and 3 bases for J; bases not matched to a gene: 6. This CDR3 is built from 15 residues. The V gene's germline CDR1 is SGHNT and CDR2 YYREEE (reference sequence). CDR3 nucleotide sequence: TGTGCCAGCAGCTTACCCGGGACAGGGCGCTACGAGCAGTACTTC. It yields the protein CASSLPGTGRYEQYF.

The genes are TRBV5-1 and TRBJ2-3, with 7 bases fitting TRBD2. V lost 7 bases to trimming and J lost 1 base; unmatched junction nucleotides: 6. The CDR3 loop spans 14 amino acids. Germline CDR1 and CDR2: SGHRS and YFSETQ. CDR3 residues: CASGRGVGTDTQYF. The DNA of the CDR3 is TGCGCCAGCGGTCGGGGGGTCGGCACAGATACGCAGTATTTT.

The chain is built from TRBV11-3 and TRBJ1-1; D unresolved. Between the trimmed V and J ends, which lost 6 bases and 0 bases, there was a span of 8 bases. The CDR3 has 13 amino acids. Germline V CDR1 and CDR2: SGHNT, YENEEA. The chain's CDR3 is CASSYSLNTEAFF. CDR3 bases: TGTGCCAGCAGTTACAGCCTGAACACTGAAGCTTTCTTT.

The rearrangement links TRBV28 to TRBJ1-5, with D uncertain. Trimming left V 6 bases short and J 1 base short, with 7 bases between. This CDR3 is built from 13 residues. Germline V gene lookup returns CDR1 MDHEN and CDR2 SYDVKM. The CDR3 sequence: CASSPSSNQPQHF. Written as DNA, the CDR3 is TGTGCCAGCAGCCCCTCGAGCAATCAGCCCCAGCATTTT.

This rearrangement joins TRBV7-8 to TRBJ1-2; TRBD1 matches 10 bases. This CDR3 has 17 residues. The germline V gene encodes CDR1 SGHVS and CDR2 FQNEAQ. J was trimmed by 6 bases and V by 7 bases; bases with no gene match: 17. The CDR3 sequence is CASILGTGAPRTHGYTF. CDR3 sequence (DNA): TGTGCCAGCATCTTGGGGACAGGGGCCCCCCGGACCCATGGCTACACCTTC.

The genes are TRBV5-1 and TRBJ2-2; 9 bases are shared with TRBD2. This CDR3 has 14 residues. Germline V gene data show CDR1 as SGHRS and CDR2 as YFSETQ. V gave up 2 bases and J gave up 4 bases; unmatched junction bases: 0. CDR3 in amino acids: CASSLLAGTGELFF. CDR3 nucleotides: TGCGCCAGCAGCTTACTAGCGGGCACCGGGGAGCTGTTTTTT.

This clone showed up just once. The rearrangement uses TRBV5-1 and TRBJ1-2; a possible D gene is TRBD1 (6 bases). The germline V gene has CDR1 SGHRS and CDR2 YFSETQ. V lost 2 bases and J lost 2, with 13 bases in between. CDR3 length: 15 residues. The CDR3 is CASSFPGTSNYGYTF. The DNA for the CDR3 is TGCGCCAGCAGCTTCCCCGGGACATCGAACTATGGCTACACCTTC.

The V and J genes are TRBV29-1 and TRBJ1-6; 7 bases align to TRBD1. Germline V gene data show CDR1 as SQVTM and CDR2 as ANQGSEA. The CDR3 has 17 amino acids. The J segment lost 0 bases and the V segment lost 4 bases, leaving 9 bases of the junction unmatched. As DNA, the CDR3 is TGCAGCGTTGTCCCAGGGGGTCCGAGCTCCTATAATTCACCCCTCCACTTT. Its translation: CSVVPGGPSSYNSPLHF.

The rearrangement uses TRBV25-1 and TRBJ2-2, with 11 bases aligning to TRBD2. CDR1 and CDR2 from the germline V gene are MGHDK and SYGVNS. The CDR3 spans 15 residues. Unmatched junction bases numbered 6, after V lost 6 bases and J lost 6 bases. CDR3 loop: CASRSSGRFSGELFF. The CDR3 region has the DNA TGTGCCAGCAGATCTAGCGGGAGGTTTTCCGGGGAGCTGTTTTTT.